This T cell receptor beta chain came from a study of blood T cell repertoires in COVID-19. Study in general: Acute-phase and convalescent COVID-19 samples originated in the United States, Italy and Spain. PBMCs, B-cell-depleted T cells, or T cells were the source of the cDNA or gDNA that made up the material.

V lost 5 bases to trimming and J lost 2 bases; unmatched junction nucleotides: 1. Germline values: CDR1 ENHRY, CDR2 SYGVKD. This CDR3 is built from 13 residues. In the authors' methods: Amplification of reference gene primers was used by the study to estimate nucleated cell counts. Sequencing was performed with immunoSEQ multiplex PCR; in TCRdb, only in-frame clones are kept and a portion is missing. V and J calls and clone size are those listed in that table; D and trimming were worked out from the DNA. Of about 130,000 clones in the sample, roughly 88% are singletons; the top ten hold 0.95% to 1.5%. There are a few counts of this clone. Distinct nucleotide sequences in the sample also encode this CDR3.

This sequence originates from a woman of 80 years or more with acute or convalescent COVID-19. This chain links TRBV10-3 with TRBJ1-2, with 8 bases aligning to TRBD1. The sample was peripheral blood. CDR3 coding DNA: TGTGCCATCAGTCGACAGGGGAACTATGGCTACACCTTC. Translating it yields CAISRQGNYGYTF.